This T cell receptor (beta chain) was identified during a study of breast tumors, draining lymph nodes, adjacent tissues. Via MiXCR, TCRdb re-called the multiplex PCR reads, giving one row per CDR3 protein. The sample shows approximately 180,000 distinct CDR3 sequences, more than 25% of them seen only once. Remarks on this clonotype: As yet, its antigen is unknown.

Broader study findings: Tumor repertoires ranked between lymph nodes and nontumor tissue in diversity, with V and J gene preferences.

Axillary draining lymph nodes of breast cancer patients supplied the node samples. The TCR sequence derives from a female donor with breast cancer. Some clones in this sample may be carry-over from other donors' samples. Sequenced: axillary lymph node tissue.

The CDR3 region is CASSYPAAGADEQYF. CDR3 nucleotides: TGTGCCAGCAGCTACCCGGCCGCGGGGGCCGACGAGCAGTACTTC. The rearrangement uses TRBV5-6 and TRBJ2-7, with D possibly being TRBD2 (7 bases). Germline V gives CDR1 SGHDT, CDR2 YYEEEE. This CDR3 contains 15 residues. V lost 3 bases and J lost 5, with 18 bases in between. Using reference TRBV5-6 and TRBJ2-7 for the parts outside the CDR3, the full variable domain is DAGVTQSPTHLIKTRGQQVTLRCSPKSGHDTVSWYQQALGQGPQFIFQYYEEEERQRGNFPDRFSGHQFPNYSSELNVNALLLGDSALYLCASSYPAAGADEQYFGPGTRLTVT.